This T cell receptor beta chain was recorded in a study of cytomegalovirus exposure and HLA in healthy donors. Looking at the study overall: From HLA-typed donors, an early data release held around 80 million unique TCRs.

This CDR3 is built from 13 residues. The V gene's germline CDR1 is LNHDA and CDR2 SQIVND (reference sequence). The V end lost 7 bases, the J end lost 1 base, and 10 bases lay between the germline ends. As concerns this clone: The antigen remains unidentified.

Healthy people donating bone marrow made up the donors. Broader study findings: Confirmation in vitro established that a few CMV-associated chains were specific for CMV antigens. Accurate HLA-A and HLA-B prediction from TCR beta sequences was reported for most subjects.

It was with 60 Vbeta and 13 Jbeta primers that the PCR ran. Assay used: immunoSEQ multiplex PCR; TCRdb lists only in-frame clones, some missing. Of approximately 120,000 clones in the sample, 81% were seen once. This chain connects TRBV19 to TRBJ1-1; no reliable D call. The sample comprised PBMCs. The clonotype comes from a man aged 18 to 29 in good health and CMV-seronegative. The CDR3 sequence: CASTTRGNTEAFF. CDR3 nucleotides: TGTGCCAGTACCACTAGAGGGAACACTGAAGCTTTCTTT.